The 20 T cell receptor beta chains listed next were all sequenced from one sample in a study of shared clonotypes between healthy human individuals. Using immunoSEQ multiplex PCR, the repertoire was profiled, and TCRdb retains in-frame clones only, with some absent. This sample has millions of clones, with around 93% found just once. Naive CD8 populations comprised CD45RO-negative cells positively selected for CCR7, excluding terminally differentiated effector memory CD45RA+ cells. The specimen was naive CD8+ T cells from PBMCs. The receptor source for this set is a man aged 18 to 30 in good health. Some clones in this sample may be carry-over from other donors' samples.

The J gene is TRBJ2-5, the V gene TRBV7-2; TRBD1 or TRBD2 may be the D gene (5 bases each). From germline, CDR1 is SGHTA and CDR2 FQGNSA. CDR3 length equals 16 residues. V was cut by 2 bases and J by 5 bases, with 18 bases left in between. The CDR3 DNA is TGTGCCAGCAGCTTAAATCGTTGGGGGTTGGAGGAGACCCAGTACTTC. Its translation: CASSLNRWGLEETQYF.

This chain joins TRBV10-3 and TRBJ2-2, with D possibly called TRBD1 or TRBD2 (6 bases each). Germline V gives CDR1 ENHRY, CDR2 SYGVKD. Trimming cost V 8 bases and J 2 bases, with 15 bases left between them. This CDR3 has 15 amino acids. CDR3 sequence: CAIGGGTINTGELFF. CDR3 nucleotides: TGTGCCATCGGCGGAGGGACAATTAACACCGGGGAGCTGTTTTTT.

J is TRBJ1-4 and V is TRBV10-3, with 7 bases identical to TRBD1. This CDR3 has 15 amino acids. The V and J ends lost 2 bases and 5 bases, in that order; junction bases with no gene match: 5. CDR1 ENHRY and CDR2 SYGVKD come from the germline V gene. CDR3 protein: CAISELGTENEKLFF. CDR3 coding DNA: TGTGCCATCAGTGAGCTTGGGACAGAGAATGAAAAACTGTTTTTT.

The J gene is TRBJ1-1, the V gene TRBV28; 7 bases are a match to TRBD1. Germline V gene lookup returns CDR1 MDHEN and CDR2 SYDVKM. V shed 4 bases and J 5 bases; nucleotides not matched to a gene: 7. The CDR3 contains 14 residues. The CDR3 sequence: CASSSRDRLTEAFF. CDR3 bases: TGTGCCAGCAGTTCTCGGGACAGACTTACTGAAGCTTTCTTT.

The gene calls are TRBV21-1 and TRBJ1-1; the DNA was not used to check the table's D call, TRBD1. TRBV21-1 corresponds to a pseudogene. This CDR3 is built from 12 residues. The DNA of the CDR3 is TGTGCCAGCAGTCCAGAGGACAGGCCGGCCCTATTC. This translates into CASSPEDRPALF.

This clone was counted only a few times. The rearrangement links TRBV12-5 to TRBJ1-1; D gene uncertain. In germline, CDR1 is LGHNT, CDR2 FRNRAP. The V end lost 7 bases, the J end lost 0 bases, and 9 bases lay between the germline ends. CDR3 length: 13 residues. CDR3 bases: TGTGCTAGTGCCAACCCTATGAACACTGAAGCTTTCTTT. Its translation: CASANPMNTEAFF.

The rearrangement links TRBV28 to TRBJ2-1; 10 nucleotides line up with TRBD2. The CDR3 covers 16 residues. J gave up 4 bases and V 5 bases, and 8 bases lay outside the gene matches. In germline, CDR1 is MDHEN, CDR2 SYDVKM. This CDR3 is CASSGEREGWYNEQFF. In DNA, the CDR3 is TGTGCCAGCAGTGGGGAGCGGGAGGGGTGGTACAATGAGCAGTTCTTC.

The genes are TRBV5-8 and TRBJ2-7; D not certain. This CDR3 is built from 15 residues. Trimming took off 2 bases at V and 4 bases at J, with 16 bases between the two ends. From germline, CDR1 is SGHTS and CDR2 YDEGEE. DNA for the CDR3: TGTGCCAGCAGCTTTTCTGGGGAAGGATCTTACGAGCAGTACTTC. Translating gives CASSFSGEGSYEQYF.

Of note for this clone: The same CDR3 can be traced to other DNA sequences in this sample. The V call is TRBV5-1, the J call TRBJ2-7; 9 bases fit TRBD1. From germline, CDR1 is SGHRS and CDR2 YFSETQ. The junction had 7 bases not matched to a gene; V was cut back by 3 bases and J by 3 bases. This CDR3 has 15 amino acids. In nucleotides, the CDR3 is TGCGCCAGCAGCTCACCGGGACAGGGAGACTACGAGCAGTACTTC. Translation gives CASSSPGQGDYEQYF.

The CDR3 bases are TGCGCCAGCAGCCAAGATTTGGGACAGGGCAACGAGCAGTACTTC. Protein product: CASSQDLGQGNEQYF. The chain recombines TRBV4-3 with TRBJ2-7; 9 bases align to TRBD1. There are 15 residues in the CDR3. V shed 0 bases, J shed 5 bases, and the junction held 5 bases outside the gene matches. Germline CDR1 is LGHNA and CDR2 is YSLEER.

The chain employs TRBV9 and TRBJ2-5, with 10 bases matching TRBD2. The CDR3 runs 14 residues. CDR1 is SGDLS, CDR2 YYNGEE, per germline. Germline trimming cut 2 bases from V and 5 bases from J; bases unmatched to any gene: 3. The CDR3 nucleotides read TGTGCCAGCAGCGTCTCTAGCGGGAGCGAGACCCAGTACTTC. Amino acids: CASSVSSGSETQYF. Full variable domain (outside the CDR3, taken from reference TRBV9 and TRBJ2-5): DSGVTQTPKHLITATGQRVTLRCSPRSGDLSVYWYQQSLDQGLQFLIQYYNGEERAKGNILERFSAQQFPDLHSELNLSSLELGDSALYFCASSVSSGSETQYFGPGTRLLVL.

This rearrangement joins TRBV27 to TRBJ2-1, with 9 bases aligning to TRBD1. CDR1 MNHEY and CDR2 SMNVEV come from the germline V gene (reference sequence). The CDR3 has 14 amino acids. V dropped 3 bases and J dropped 8; count of bases not matched to a gene: 5. The CDR3 loop reads CASSLGQGTDEQFF. Written as DNA, the CDR3 is TGTGCCAGCAGTTTGGGACAGGGTACGGATGAGCAGTTCTTC.

This clone was detected a few times. Other DNA sequences in the sample encode the same CDR3. The J gene is TRBJ1-1, the V gene TRBV19; D is ambiguous. Germline-derived CDR1 and CDR2 are LNHDA and SQIVND (reference sequence). The CDR3 sequence is 13 residues long. Trimming left V 0 bases short and J 5 bases short, with 7 bases between. CDR3 loop: CASSIDGETEAFF. CDR3 coding DNA: TGTGCCAGTAGTATAGACGGGGAGACTGAAGCTTTCTTT.

This clone has more than one count but fewer than ten. The chain links TRBV7-9 to TRBJ2-2; no reliable D call. The V and J ends lost 0 bases and 9 bases respectively, with 11 bases between them. The CDR3 consists of 14 residues. Germline CDR1 reads SEHNR; CDR2 reads FQNEAQ (reference sequence). CDR3 region: CASSLAALSRELFF. DNA of the CDR3: TGTGCCAGCAGCTTAGCAGCCCTCAGCAGGGAGCTGTTTTTT.

Note on this clone: This specimen includes other DNA sequences encoding the same CDR3. The gene calls are TRBV5-6 and TRBJ2-7, with D perhaps TRBD1 (5 bases). The V and J ends lost 0 bases and 2 bases respectively, with 9 bases between them. Germline loops: CDR1 SGHDT, CDR2 YYEEEE. This CDR3 has 14 amino acids. Here the CDR3 reads CASSLGGAAYEQYF. The CDR3, as DNA: TGTGCCAGCAGCTTGGGGGGCGCCGCCTACGAGCAGTACTTC. The full variable domain, completed using reference TRBV5-6 and TRBJ2-7, is DAGVTQSPTHLIKTRGQQVTLRCSPKSGHDTVSWYQQALGQGPQFIFQYYEEEERQRGNFPDRFSGHQFPNYSSELNVNALLLGDSALYLCASSLGGAAYEQYFGPGTRLTVT.

Comments on this clone: Additional DNA sequences in this sample encode the identical CDR3. This chain's CDR3 is CATSTRDYYNEQFF. In DNA, the CDR3 is TGTGCCACCAGCACCCGCGACTATTACAATGAGCAGTTCTTC. This chain links TRBV15 with TRBJ2-1, with D possibly matching TRBD2 (5 bases). The CDR3 length is 14 residues. Per the germline V gene, CDR1 is LNHNV and CDR2 is YYDKDF (reference sequence). The V end was cut by 4 bases, the J end by 4 bases, with 11 bases between.

This clone was detected only once. V and J are TRBV10-3 and TRBJ2-7; 11 bases map to TRBD1. This CDR3 is built from 15 residues. Germline V gene lookup returns CDR1 ENHRY and CDR2 SYGVKD. The junction had 7 bases not matched to a gene; V was cut back by 6 bases and J by 3 bases. The CDR3 is CAIRSGQGAGYEQYF. CDR3 in DNA: TGTGCCATCAGGTCCGGACAGGGGGCCGGCTACGAGCAGTACTTC.

The chain links TRBV4-2 to TRBJ2-7; a possible D gene is TRBD2 (5 bases). The CDR3 is 15 residues long. Germline CDR1 LGHNA, CDR2 YNFKEQ. The V gene lost 0 bases and the J gene lost 2 bases, with 11 bases spanning the gap. CDR3 DNA: TGTGCCAGCAGCCAAGAGGAGCGGTCAGCCTACGAGCAGTACTTC. Its protein is CASSQEERSAYEQYF.

The chain links TRBV19 to TRBJ2-7; 15 bases map to TRBD2. This CDR3 comprises 17 residues. Trimming at V came to 4 bases and at J to 3 bases, leaving 7 bases not matched to a gene. Germline lookup yields CDR1 LNHDA and CDR2 SQIVND (reference sequence). CDR3 residues: CASSTWTSGRADYEQYF. As DNA, the CDR3 is TGTGCCAGTAGTACCTGGACTAGCGGGAGGGCCGACTACGAGCAGTACTTC.

This clone was seen only once. The chain combines TRBV7-6 with TRBJ2-7; D uncertain. Trimming shortened V by 0 bases and J by 5 bases, and 14 bases separated the two germline ends. This CDR3 is 15 amino acids long. Germline assignment: CDR1 SGHVS and CDR2 FNYEAQ. In nucleotides, the CDR3 is TGTGCCAGCAGCTTAGCCCCTGCTGGACGGAACGAGCAGTACTTC. This sequence encodes CASSLAPAGRNEQYF.